This entry lists 9 T cell receptor beta chains sequenced from one sample in a study of OX40 agonist ivuxolimab in advanced cancers. The data were produced by immunoSEQ multiplex PCR, yet TCRdb's version contains in-frame clones alone and is incomplete. The table has about 42,000 clones, 86% seen once. The starting material was CD4+ or CD8+ T cells sorted from blood, obtained in a trial of the OX40 agonist ivuxolimab. Receptor source: an adult with an advanced solid tumor such as melanoma, head and neck, liver or kidney cancer.

The V and J genes are TRBV4-1 and TRBJ2-1; perhaps TRBD1 as D (5 bases). The germline V gene has CDR1 MGHRA and CDR2 YSYEKL. With 0 bases removed from V and 0 bases from J, the gap between germline ends came to 6 bases. This CDR3 spans 15 amino acids. For the CDR3, the DNA is TGCGCCAGCAGCCAAGATCAGGGCTCCTACAATGAGCAGTTCTTC. Protein product: CASSQDQGSYNEQFF.

The chain links TRBV7-9 to TRBJ1-6; D is perhaps TRBD1 (5 bases). Germline CDR1 reads SEHNR; CDR2 reads FQNEAQ (reference sequence). Trimming removed 7 bases at V and 6 bases at J, with 13 bases between. The CDR3 length is 14 residues. CDR3: CASTRGRSNSPLHF. The CDR3 DNA reads as TGTGCCAGCACCCGGGGCAGGTCTAATTCACCCCTCCACTTT. Using reference TRBV7-9 and TRBJ1-6 for the parts outside the CDR3, the full variable domain is DTGVSQNPRHKITKRGQNVTFRCDPISEHNRLYWYRQTLGQGPEFLTYFQNEAQLEKSRLLSDRFSAERPKGSFSTLEIQRTEQGDSAMYLCASTRGRSNSPLHFGNGTRLTVT.

V usage is TRBV15 and J usage is TRBJ1-1, with D possibly TRBD1 on 5 matching bases. Trimming left V 5 bases short and J 10 bases short, with 11 bases between. CDR3 length equals 11 residues. Germline V gives CDR1 LNHNV, CDR2 YYDKDF (reference sequence). The CDR3 loop is CATSGSGGAFF. The CDR3 DNA is TGTGCCACCAGCGGCTCCGGGGGAGCTTTCTTT.

V is TRBV2 and J is TRBJ1-2; D not resolved. Trimming cost V 6 bases and J 4 bases, with 12 bases left between them. The germline gives CDR1 SNHLY, CDR2 FYNNEI. CDR3 length equals 13 residues. Here the CDR3 reads CASRSTDLYGYTF. CDR3 sequence (DNA): TGTGCCAGCAGGTCGACGGACCTCTATGGCTACACCTTC.

V and J are TRBV7-2 and TRBJ2-7; D remains ambiguous. Germline values: CDR1 SGHTA, CDR2 FQGNSA. Trimming removed 2 bases at V and 2 bases at J, with 7 bases between. There are 13 residues in the CDR3. The CDR3 sequence is CASSLSMTYEQYF. The CDR3 nucleotides read TGTGCCAGCAGCTTATCCATGACCTACGAGCAGTACTTC. Full variable domain (rest looked up from reference TRBV7-2 and TRBJ2-7): GAGVSQSPSNKVTEKGKDVELRCDPISGHTALYWYRQSLGQGLEFLIYFQGNSAPDKSGLPSDRFSAERTGGSVSTLTIQRTQQEDSAVYLCASSLSMTYEQYFGPGTRLTVT.

CDR3 DNA: TGTGCCAGCAGCTTTGGGACAGGGGTTGGTGGCTACACCTTC. It specifies CASSFGTGVGGYTF. J is TRBJ1-2 and V is TRBV7-9; 10 bases align to TRBD1. The CDR3 spans 14 residues. CDR1 is SEHNR and CDR2 is FQNEAQ in the germline V gene (reference sequence). V shed 3 bases, J shed 7 bases, and the junction held 5 bases outside the gene matches.

By its share, this clone is large. The V gene is TRBV6-1, the J gene TRBJ2-7; 8 nucleotides agree with TRBD1. The CDR3 extends over 14 amino acids. In germline, CDR1 is MNHNS, CDR2 SASEGT. V shed 4 bases and J 5 bases; nucleotides not matched to a gene: 7. The CDR3 DNA reads TGTGCCAGCAGTGGCATCATGGACAGGGACGAGCAGTACTTC. This gives the protein CASSGIMDRDEQYF.

CDR3 sequence (DNA): TGTGCCAGCGAACCGGGGCGGTCCTATAATTCACCCCTCCACTTT. Its protein is CASEPGRSYNSPLHF. The J gene is TRBJ1-6, the V gene TRBV2; possible D gene TRBD1, 5 bases. Trimming removed 8 bases at V and 1 base at J, with 12 bases between. The CDR3 is 15 residues long. Germline assignment: CDR1 SNHLY and CDR2 FYNNEI.

The genes are TRBV7-3 and TRBJ1-5, with 8 bases that match TRBD1. The germline gives CDR1 SGHTA, CDR2 FQGTGA. This CDR3 spans 15 amino acids. Losses at the gene ends were 2 bases for V and 2 bases for J; bases not matched to a gene: 2. As DNA, the CDR3 is TGTGCCAGCAGCTTACCAGGGGGCGGCAATCAGCCCCAGCATTTT. Amino acids: CASSLPGGGNQPQHF.